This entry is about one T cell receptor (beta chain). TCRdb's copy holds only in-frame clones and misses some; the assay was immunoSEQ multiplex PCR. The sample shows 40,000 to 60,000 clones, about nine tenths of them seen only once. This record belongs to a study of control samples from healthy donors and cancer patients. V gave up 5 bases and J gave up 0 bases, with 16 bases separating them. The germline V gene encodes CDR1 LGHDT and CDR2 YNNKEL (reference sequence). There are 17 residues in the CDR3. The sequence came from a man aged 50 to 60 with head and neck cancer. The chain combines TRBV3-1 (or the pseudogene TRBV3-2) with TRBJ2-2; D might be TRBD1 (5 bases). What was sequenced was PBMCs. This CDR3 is CASSLLPTDTNTGELFF. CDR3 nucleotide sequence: TGTGCCAGCAGCTTACTACCGACAGACACGAACACCGGGGAGCTGTTTTTT.